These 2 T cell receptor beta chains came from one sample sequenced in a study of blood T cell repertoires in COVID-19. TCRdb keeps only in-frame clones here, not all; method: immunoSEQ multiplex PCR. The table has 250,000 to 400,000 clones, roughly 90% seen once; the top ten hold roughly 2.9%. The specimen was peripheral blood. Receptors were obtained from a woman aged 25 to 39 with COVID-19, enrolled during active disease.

This chain's CDR3 is CASSQPDRREPYGYTF. The CDR3, as DNA: TGCGCCAGCAGCCAACCGGACCGACGGGAACCCTATGGCTACACCTTC. The V call is TRBV4-1, the J call TRBJ1-2; D unclear. This CDR3 has 16 residues. Germline V CDR1 and CDR2: MGHRA, YSYEKL. V was trimmed by 2 bases and J by 4 bases, leaving 17 bases between them.

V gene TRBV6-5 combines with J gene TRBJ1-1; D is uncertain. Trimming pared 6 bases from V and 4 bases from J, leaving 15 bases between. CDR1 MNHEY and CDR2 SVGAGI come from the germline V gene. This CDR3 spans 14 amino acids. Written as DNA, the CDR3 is TGTGCCAGCAGCAACGGAGGCCGGAGCACTGAAGCTTTCTTT. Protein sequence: CASSNGGRSTEAFF.